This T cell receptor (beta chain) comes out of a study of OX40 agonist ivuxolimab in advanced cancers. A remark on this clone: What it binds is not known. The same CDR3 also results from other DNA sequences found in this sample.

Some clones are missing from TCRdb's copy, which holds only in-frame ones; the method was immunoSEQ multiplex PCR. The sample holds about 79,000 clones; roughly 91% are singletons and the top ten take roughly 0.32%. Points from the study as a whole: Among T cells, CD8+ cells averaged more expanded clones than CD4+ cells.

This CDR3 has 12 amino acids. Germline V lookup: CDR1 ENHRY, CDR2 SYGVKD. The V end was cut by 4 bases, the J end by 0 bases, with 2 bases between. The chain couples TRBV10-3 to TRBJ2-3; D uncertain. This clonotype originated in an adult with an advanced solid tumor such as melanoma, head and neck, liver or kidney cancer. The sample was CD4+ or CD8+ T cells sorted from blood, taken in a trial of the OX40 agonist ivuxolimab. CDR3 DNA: TGTGCCATCAGTGTGAGCACAGATACGCAGTATTTT. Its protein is CAISVSTDTQYF.